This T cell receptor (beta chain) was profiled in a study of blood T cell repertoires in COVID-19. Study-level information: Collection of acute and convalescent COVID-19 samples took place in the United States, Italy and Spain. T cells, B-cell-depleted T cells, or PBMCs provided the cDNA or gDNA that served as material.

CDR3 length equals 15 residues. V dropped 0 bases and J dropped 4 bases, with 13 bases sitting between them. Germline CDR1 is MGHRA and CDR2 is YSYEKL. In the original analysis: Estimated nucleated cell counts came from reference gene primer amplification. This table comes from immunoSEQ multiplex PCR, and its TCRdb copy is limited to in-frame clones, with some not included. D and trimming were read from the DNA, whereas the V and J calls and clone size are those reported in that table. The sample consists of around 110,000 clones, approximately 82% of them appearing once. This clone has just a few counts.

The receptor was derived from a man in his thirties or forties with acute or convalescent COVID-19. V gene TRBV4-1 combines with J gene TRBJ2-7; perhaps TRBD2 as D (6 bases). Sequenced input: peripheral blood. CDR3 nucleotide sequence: TGCGCCAGCAGCCAAGATTGGAGGGGCCCGTACGAGCAGTACTTC. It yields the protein CASSQDWRGPYEQYF.